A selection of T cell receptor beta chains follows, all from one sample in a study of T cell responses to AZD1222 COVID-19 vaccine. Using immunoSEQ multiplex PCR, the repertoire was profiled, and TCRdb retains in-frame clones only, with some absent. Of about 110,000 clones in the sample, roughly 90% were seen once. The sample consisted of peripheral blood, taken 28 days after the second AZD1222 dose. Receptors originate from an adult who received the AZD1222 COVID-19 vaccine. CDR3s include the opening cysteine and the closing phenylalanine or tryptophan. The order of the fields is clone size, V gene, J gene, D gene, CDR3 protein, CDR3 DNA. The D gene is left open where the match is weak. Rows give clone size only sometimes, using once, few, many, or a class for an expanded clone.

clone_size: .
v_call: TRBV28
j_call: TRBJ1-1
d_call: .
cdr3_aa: CASSLWNRAEAFF
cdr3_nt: TGTGCCAGCAGTTTATGGAACCGCGCTGAAGCTTTCTTT

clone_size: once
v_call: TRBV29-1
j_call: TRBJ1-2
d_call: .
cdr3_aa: CSVEEPGTNGYTF
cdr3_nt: TGCAGCGTTGAAGAACCGGGGACTAATGGCTACACCTTC

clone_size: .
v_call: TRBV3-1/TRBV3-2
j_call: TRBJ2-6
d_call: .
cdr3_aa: CASSQASTGANVLTF
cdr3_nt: TGTGCCAGCAGCCAAGCGAGTACTGGGGCCAACGTCCTGACTTTC

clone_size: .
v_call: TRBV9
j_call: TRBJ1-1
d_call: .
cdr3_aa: CASSVAVGREAFF
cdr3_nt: TGTGCCAGCAGCGTAGCTGTGGGGCGTGAAGCTTTCTTT

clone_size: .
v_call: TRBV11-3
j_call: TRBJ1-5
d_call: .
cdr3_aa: CASSLGWGSNQPQHF
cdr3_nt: TGTGCCAGCAGCTTAGGCTGGGGAAGCAATCAGCCCCAGCATTTT

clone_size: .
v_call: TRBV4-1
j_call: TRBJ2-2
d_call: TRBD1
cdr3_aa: CASSQPGQGHGELFF
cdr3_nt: TGCGCCAGCAGCCAACCGGGACAGGGACACGGGGAGCTGTTTTTT

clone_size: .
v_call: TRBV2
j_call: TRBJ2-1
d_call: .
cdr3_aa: CAGTGTPVYNEQFF
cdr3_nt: TGTGCCGGAACCGGGACCCCTGTTTACAATGAGCAGTTCTTC

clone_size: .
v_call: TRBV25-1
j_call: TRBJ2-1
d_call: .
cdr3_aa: CASSEYYENEQFF
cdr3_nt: TGTGCCAGCAGTGAATATTATGAAAATGAGCAGTTCTTC

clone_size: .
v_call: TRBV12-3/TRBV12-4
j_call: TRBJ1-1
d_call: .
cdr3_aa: CASTLREDTEAFF
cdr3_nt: TGTGCCAGCACCTTGCGGGAGGACACTGAAGCTTTCTTT

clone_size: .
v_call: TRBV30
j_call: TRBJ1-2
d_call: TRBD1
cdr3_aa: CAWSATGAGYGYTF
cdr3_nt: TGTGCCTGGAGTGCGACAGGGGCGGGATATGGCTACACCTTC

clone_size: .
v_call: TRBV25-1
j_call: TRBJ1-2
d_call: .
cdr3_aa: CASRGSGYGYTF
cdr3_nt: TGTGCCAGCAGGGGCTCAGGGTATGGCTACACCTTC

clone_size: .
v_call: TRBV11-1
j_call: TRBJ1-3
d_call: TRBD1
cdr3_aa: CASSSTGTVSGNTIYF
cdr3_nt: TGTGCCAGCAGCTCAACCGGGACAGTCTCTGGAAACACCATATATTTT

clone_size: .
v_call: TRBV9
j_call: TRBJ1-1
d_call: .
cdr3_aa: CASSVVSTVNTEAFF
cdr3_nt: TGTGCCAGCAGCGTAGTTAGCACAGTTAACACTGAAGCTTTCTTT

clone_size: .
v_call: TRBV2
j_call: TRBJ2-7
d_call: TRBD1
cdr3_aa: CASSEGQPNTYEQYF
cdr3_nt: TGTGCCAGCAGTGAGGGACAGCCAAACACCTACGAGCAGTACTTC

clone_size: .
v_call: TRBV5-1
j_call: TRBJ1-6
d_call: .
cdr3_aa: CASSLVGGNDSPLHF
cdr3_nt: TGCGCCAGCAGCTTGGTGGGGGGGAACGATTCACCCCTCCACTTT

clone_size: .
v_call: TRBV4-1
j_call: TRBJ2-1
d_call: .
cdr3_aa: CASSQVYSRELRYNEQFF
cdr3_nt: TGCGCCAGCAGCCAAGTATATAGCCGGGAACTCCGCTACAATGAGCAGTTCTTC

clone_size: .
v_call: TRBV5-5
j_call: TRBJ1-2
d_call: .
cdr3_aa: CASTEQGGLSYGYTF
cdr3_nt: TGTGCCAGCACCGAACAGGGTGGGCTTTCCTATGGCTACACCTTC

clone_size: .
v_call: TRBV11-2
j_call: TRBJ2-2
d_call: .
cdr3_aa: CASSLDQGGLAVGELFF
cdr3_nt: TGTGCCAGCAGCTTAGATCAAGGAGGACTGGCCGTCGGGGAGCTGTTTTTT

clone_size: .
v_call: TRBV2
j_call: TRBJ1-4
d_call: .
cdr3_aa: CASPKVFPLSELFF
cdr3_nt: TGTGCCAGCCCCAAGGTCTTTCCCCTATCGGAACTGTTTTTT

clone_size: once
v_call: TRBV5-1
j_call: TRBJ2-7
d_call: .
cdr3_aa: CASSLRMHPGGTYEQYF
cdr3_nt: TGCGCCAGCAGCTTGCGGATGCATCCCGGCGGAACCTACGAGCAGTACTTC

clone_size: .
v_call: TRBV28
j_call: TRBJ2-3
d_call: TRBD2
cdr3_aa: CASSPGLAGDTQYF
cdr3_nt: TGTGCCAGCAGTCCAGGACTAGCGGGTGATACGCAGTATTTT

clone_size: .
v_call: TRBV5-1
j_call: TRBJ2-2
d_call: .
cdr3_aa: CASRRQGNTGELFF
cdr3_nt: TGCGCCAGCAGAAGGCAGGGGAACACCGGGGAGCTGTTTTTT

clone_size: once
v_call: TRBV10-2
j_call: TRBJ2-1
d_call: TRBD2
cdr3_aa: CASSPGVAGGNEQFF
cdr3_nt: TGCGCCAGCAGCCCCGGGGTAGCGGGAGGTAATGAGCAGTTCTTC

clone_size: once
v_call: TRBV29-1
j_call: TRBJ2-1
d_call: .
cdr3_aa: CSAGLRYNEQFF
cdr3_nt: TGCAGCGCTGGGCTCAGGTACAATGAGCAGTTCTTC

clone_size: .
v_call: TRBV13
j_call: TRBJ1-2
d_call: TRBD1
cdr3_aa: CASSHATGVGNYGYTF
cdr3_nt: TGTGCCAGCAGCCATGCGACAGGGGTGGGTAACTATGGCTACACCTTC

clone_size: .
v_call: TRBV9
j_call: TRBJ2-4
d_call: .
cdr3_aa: CASSGRGGENIQYF
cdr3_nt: TGTGCCAGCAGCGGGAGGGGTGGCGAAAACATTCAGTACTTC